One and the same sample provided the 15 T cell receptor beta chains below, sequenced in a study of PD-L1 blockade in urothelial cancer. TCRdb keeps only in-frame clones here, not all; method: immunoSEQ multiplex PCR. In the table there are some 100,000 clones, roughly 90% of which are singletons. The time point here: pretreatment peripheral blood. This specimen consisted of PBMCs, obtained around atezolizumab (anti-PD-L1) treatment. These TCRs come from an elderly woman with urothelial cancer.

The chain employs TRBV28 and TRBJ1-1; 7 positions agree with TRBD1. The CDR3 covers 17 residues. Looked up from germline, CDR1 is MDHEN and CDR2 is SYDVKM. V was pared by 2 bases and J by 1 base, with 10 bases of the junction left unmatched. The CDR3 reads CASSLPIPGGGNTEAFF. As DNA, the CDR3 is TGTGCCAGCAGTTTACCCATACCAGGGGGAGGGAACACTGAAGCTTTCTTT.

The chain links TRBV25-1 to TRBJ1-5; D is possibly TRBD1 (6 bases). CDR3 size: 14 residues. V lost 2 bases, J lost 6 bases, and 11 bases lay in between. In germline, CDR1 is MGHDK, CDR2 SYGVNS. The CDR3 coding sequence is TGTGCCAGCAGTGAAACAGGGCGCCGTCAGCCCCAGCATTTT. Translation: CASSETGRRQPQHF.

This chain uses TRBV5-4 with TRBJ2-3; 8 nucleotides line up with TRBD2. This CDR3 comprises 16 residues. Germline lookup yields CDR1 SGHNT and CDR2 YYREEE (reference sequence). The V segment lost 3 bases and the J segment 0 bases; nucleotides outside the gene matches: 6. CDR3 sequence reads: CASSSPLADSTDTQYF. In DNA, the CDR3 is TGTGCCAGCAGCTCCCCACTAGCGGATAGCACAGATACGCAGTATTTT.

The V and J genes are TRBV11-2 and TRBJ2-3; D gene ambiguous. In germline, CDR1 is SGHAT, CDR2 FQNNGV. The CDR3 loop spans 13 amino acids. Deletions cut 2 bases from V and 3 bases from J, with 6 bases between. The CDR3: CASSLPNTDTQYF. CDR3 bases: TGTGCCAGCAGCTTACCAAATACAGATACGCAGTATTTT.

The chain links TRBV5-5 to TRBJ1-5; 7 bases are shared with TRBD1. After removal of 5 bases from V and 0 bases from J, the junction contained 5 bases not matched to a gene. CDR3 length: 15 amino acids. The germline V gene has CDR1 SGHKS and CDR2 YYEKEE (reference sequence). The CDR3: CASSTGVVSNQPQHF. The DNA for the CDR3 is TGTGCCAGCAGTACAGGGGTAGTTAGCAATCAGCCCCAGCATTTT.

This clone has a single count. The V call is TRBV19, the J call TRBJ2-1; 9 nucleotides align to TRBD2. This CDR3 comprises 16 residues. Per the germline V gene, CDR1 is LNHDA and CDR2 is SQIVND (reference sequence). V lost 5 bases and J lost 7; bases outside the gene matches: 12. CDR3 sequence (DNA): TGTGCCAGTAGTTCCCCCAGCGGGAGGCTCGGGAATGAGCAGTTCTTC. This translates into CASSSPSGRLGNEQFF.

CDR3 sequence reads: CASSPGQGFSGANVLTF. The CDR3 coding sequence is TGTGCCAGCAGCCCGGGACAGGGGTTCTCTGGGGCCAACGTCCTGACTTTC. The rearrangement links TRBV27 to TRBJ2-6, with 10 positions matching TRBD1. V shed 6 bases and J 0 bases; nucleotides not matched to a gene: 5. The CDR3 consists of 17 residues. The germline V gene has CDR1 MNHEY and CDR2 SMNVEV (reference sequence).

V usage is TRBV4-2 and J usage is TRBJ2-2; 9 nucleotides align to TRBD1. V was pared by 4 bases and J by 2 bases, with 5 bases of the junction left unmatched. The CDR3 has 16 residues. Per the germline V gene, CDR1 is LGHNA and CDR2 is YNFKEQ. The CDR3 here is CASSRPGQGNTGELFF. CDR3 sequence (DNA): TGTGCCAGCAGCCGCCCGGGACAGGGAAACACCGGGGAGCTGTTTTTT.

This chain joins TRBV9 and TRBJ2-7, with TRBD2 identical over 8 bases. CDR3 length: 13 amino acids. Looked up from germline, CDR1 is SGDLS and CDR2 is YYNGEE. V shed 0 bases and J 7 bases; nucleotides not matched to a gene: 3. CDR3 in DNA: TGTGCCAGCAGCGTAGGACTAGCGAGAGAGCAGTACTTC. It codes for CASSVGLAREQYF.

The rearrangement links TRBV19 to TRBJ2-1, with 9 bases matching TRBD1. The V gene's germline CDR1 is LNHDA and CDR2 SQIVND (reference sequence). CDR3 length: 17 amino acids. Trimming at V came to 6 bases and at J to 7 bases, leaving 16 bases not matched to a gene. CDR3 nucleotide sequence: TGTGCCAGTAGGCCACCAACCGGGACAGGGTTTGTGAATGAGCAGTTCTTC. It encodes CASRPPTGTGFVNEQFF.

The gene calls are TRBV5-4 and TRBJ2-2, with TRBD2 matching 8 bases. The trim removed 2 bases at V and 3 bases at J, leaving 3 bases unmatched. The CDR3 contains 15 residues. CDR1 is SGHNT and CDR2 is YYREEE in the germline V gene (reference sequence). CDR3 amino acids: CASSLAGVDTGELFF. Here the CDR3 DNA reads TGTGCCAGCAGCTTAGCGGGAGTAGACACCGGGGAGCTGTTTTTT. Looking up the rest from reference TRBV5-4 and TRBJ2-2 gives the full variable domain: ETGVTQSPTHLIKTRGQQVTLRCSSQSGHNTVSWYQQALGQGPQFIFQYYREEENGRGNFPPRFSGLQFPNYSSELNVNALELDDSALYLCASSLAGVDTGELFFGEGSRLTVL.

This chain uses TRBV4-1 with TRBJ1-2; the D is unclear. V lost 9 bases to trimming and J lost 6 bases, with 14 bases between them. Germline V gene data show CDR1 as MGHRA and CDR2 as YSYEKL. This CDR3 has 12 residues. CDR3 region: CASYRGGDGYTF. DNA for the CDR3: TGCGCCAGTTACCGTGGAGGCGATGGCTACACCTTC.

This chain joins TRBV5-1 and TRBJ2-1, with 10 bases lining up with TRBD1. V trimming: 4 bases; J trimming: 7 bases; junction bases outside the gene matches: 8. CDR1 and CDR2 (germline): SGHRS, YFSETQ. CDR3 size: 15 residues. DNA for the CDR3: TGCGCCAGCAGCGGCCTCGGACAGGGGGAAAATGAGCAGTTCTTC. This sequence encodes CASSGLGQGENEQFF. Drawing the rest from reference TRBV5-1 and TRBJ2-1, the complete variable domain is KAGVTQTPRYLIKTRGQQVTLSCSPISGHRSVSWYQQTPGQGLQFLFEYFSETQRNKGNFPGRFSGRQFSNSRSEMNVSTLELGDSALYLCASSGLGQGENEQFFGPGTRLTVL.

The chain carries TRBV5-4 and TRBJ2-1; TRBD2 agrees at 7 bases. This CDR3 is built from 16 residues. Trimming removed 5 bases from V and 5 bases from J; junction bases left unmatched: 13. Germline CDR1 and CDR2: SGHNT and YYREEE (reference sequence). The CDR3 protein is CASRLKGREINNEQFF. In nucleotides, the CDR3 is TGTGCCAGCAGACTAAAGGGGCGGGAGATAAACAATGAGCAGTTCTTC.

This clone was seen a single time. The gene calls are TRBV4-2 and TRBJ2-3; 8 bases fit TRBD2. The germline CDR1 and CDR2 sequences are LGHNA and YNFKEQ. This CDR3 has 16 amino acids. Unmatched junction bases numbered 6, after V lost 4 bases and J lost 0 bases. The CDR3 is CASSRNSGISTDTQYF. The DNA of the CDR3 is TGTGCCAGCAGCCGAAATAGCGGGATTAGCACAGATACGCAGTATTTT.